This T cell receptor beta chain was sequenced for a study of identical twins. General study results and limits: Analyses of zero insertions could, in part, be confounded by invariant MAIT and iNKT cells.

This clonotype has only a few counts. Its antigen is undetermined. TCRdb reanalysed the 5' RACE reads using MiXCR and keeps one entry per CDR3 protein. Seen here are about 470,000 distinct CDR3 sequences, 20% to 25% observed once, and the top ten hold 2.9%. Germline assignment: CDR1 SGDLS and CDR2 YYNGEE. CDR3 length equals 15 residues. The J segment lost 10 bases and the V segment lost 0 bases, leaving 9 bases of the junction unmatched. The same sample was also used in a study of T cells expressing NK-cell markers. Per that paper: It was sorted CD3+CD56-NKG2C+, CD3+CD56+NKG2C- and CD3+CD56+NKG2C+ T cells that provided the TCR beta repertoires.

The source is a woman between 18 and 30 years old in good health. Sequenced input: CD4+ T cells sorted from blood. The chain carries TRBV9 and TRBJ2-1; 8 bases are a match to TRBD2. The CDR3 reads CASSVDPAGVDEQFF. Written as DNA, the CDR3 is TGTGCCAGCAGCGTAGATCCAGCGGGAGTGGACGAGCAGTTCTTC.